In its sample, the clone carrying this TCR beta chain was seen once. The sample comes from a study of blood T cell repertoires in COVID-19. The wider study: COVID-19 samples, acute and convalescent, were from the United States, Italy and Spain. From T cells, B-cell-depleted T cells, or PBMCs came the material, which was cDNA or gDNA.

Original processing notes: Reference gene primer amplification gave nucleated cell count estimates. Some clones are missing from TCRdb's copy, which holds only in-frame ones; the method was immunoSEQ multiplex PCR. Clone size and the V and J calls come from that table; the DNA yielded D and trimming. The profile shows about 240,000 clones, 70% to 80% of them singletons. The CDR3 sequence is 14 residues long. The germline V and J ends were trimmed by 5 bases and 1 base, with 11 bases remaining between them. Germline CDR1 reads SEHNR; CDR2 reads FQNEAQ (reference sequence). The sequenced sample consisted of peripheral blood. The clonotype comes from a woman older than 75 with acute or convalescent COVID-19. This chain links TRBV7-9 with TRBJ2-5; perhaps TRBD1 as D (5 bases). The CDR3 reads CASSRGATQETQYF. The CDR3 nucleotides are TGTGCCAGCAGCCGTGGGGCAACCCAAGAGACCCAGTACTTC.